This TCR beta chain was sequenced in a study of blood T cell repertoires in COVID-19. Study in general: COVID-19 samples, acute and convalescent, were from the United States, Italy and Spain. In each case, the material was cDNA or gDNA derived from T cells, B-cell-depleted T cells, or PBMCs.

Source study methods: Estimation of nucleated cell counts was performed using reference gene primer amplification. This table comes from immunoSEQ multiplex PCR, and its TCRdb copy is limited to in-frame clones, with some not included. The V and J calls and clone size come from that table; D and trimming were worked out from the DNA. This table holds hundreds of thousands of clones, 70% to 75% found once. V shed 2 bases and J shed 3 bases, with 10 bases lying between them. CDR3 length equals 14 residues. Germline V gene data show CDR1 as MNHEY and CDR2 as SVGAGI. The chain carries TRBV6-5 and TRBJ2-5, with a weak D call TRBD1 (5 bases). Specimen: peripheral blood. The sequence came from a woman of 80 years or more with acute or convalescent COVID-19. The CDR3 sequence: CASSYPGLEETQYF. For the CDR3, the DNA is TGTGCCAGCAGTTACCCAGGGTTGGAAGAGACCCAGTACTTC.